This T cell receptor beta chain was observed in a study of blood T cell repertoires in COVID-19. Method: immunoSEQ multiplex PCR; TCRdb's copy keeps in-frame clones and lacks some. There are some 160,000 clones in the sample; around 87% occur only once, and approximately 2.8% lies in the top ten. CDR3 length: 16 residues. Looked up from germline, CDR1 is MGHRA and CDR2 is YSYEKL. V dropped 4 bases and J dropped 2; count of bases not matched to a gene: 10. The clonotype originates from a woman between 55 and 75 years old with active COVID-19. The chain is built from TRBV4-1 and TRBJ1-2; 7 nucleotides align to TRBD1. Material for sequencing was peripheral blood. CDR3 bases: TGCGCCAGCAGCCCCCTCCCCCGACAGGGAAACTATGGCTACACCTTC. Its translation is CASSPLPRQGNYGYTF.